Listed below are T cell receptor beta chains from one sample, sequenced in a study of control samples from healthy donors and cancer patients. Clones were sequenced by immunoSEQ multiplex PCR, and TCRdb holds only the in-frame ones, with some missing. Altogether a few hundred thousand clones are present, approximately 90% being singletons, with the ten largest covering around 6.8%. Sequenced sample: PBMCs. The origin of the receptors is a middle-aged man with head and neck cancer. Each CDR3 is given with its conserved first and last residue. A D gene is named only where the DNA matches it firmly. Size is stated for part of the rows, as once, few or many counts, or as a class when the clone is expanded.

d_gene: .
len: 14
abundance: .
v_gene: TRBV30
j_gene: TRBJ1-5
CDR3aa: CAWSQEGYGQPQHF
CDR3nt: TGTGCCTGGAGTCAAGAAGGGTATGGGCAGCCCCAGCATTTT

d_gene: TRBD1
len: 15
abundance: .
v_gene: TRBV7-2
j_gene: TRBJ1-3
CDR3aa: CASSARGTAGNTIYF
CDR3nt: TGTGCCAGCAGCGCTAGAGGGACAGCCGGAAACACCATATATTTT

d_gene: .
len: 13
abundance: .
v_gene: TRBV5-8
j_gene: TRBJ1-2
CDR3aa: CASSLGRRYGYTF
CDR3nt: TGTGCCAGCAGCTTGGGGAGACGCTATGGCTACACCTTC

d_gene: .
len: 14
abundance: .
v_gene: TRBV5-4
j_gene: TRBJ1-1
CDR3aa: CASSNQGSYTEAFF
CDR3nt: TGTGCCAGCAGTAACCAGGGCAGTTACACTGAAGCTTTCTTT

d_gene: .
len: 12
abundance: .
v_gene: TRBV30
j_gene: TRBJ1-1
CDR3aa: CAWVRGRTEAFF
CDR3nt: TGTGCCTGGGTTCGAGGGCGAACTGAAGCTTTCTTT

d_gene: .
len: 15
abundance: .
v_gene: TRBV11-3
j_gene: TRBJ2-1
CDR3aa: CASSFQAGLGHEQFF
CDR3nt: TGTGCCAGCAGCTTTCAGGCGGGCCTGGGCCATGAGCAGTTCTTC

d_gene: .
len: 13
abundance: .
v_gene: TRBV10-2
j_gene: TRBJ1-6
CDR3aa: CASGGQPNSPLHF
CDR3nt: TGCGCCAGCGGAGGACAGCCAAATTCACCCCTCCACTTT

d_gene: TRBD1
len: 15
abundance: once
v_gene: TRBV28
j_gene: TRBJ1-1
CDR3aa: CASSKRTGRVTEAFF
CDR3nt: TGTGCCAGCAGTAAACGGACAGGGCGGGTCACTGAAGCTTTCTTT

d_gene: .
len: 14
abundance: .
v_gene: TRBV19
j_gene: TRBJ2-7
CDR3aa: CASSPRTAVYEQYF
CDR3nt: TGTGCCAGTTCCCCTCGGACCGCTGTCTACGAGCAGTACTTC

d_gene: TRBD2
len: 15
abundance: .
v_gene: TRBV6-5
j_gene: TRBJ2-7
CDR3aa: CASSYGLAGPYEQYF
CDR3nt: TGTGCCAGCAGTTACGGACTAGCGGGCCCCTACGAGCAGTACTTC

d_gene: .
len: 13
abundance: .
v_gene: TRBV28
j_gene: TRBJ2-7
CDR3aa: CASSSGSSYEQYF
CDR3nt: TGTGCCAGCAGTTCTGGCAGCTCCTACGAGCAGTACTTC

d_gene: .
len: 19
abundance: .
v_gene: TRBV19
j_gene: TRBJ1-1
CDR3aa: CASSIGGRTALFSNTEAFF
CDR3nt: TGTGCCAGTAGTATAGGGGGGCGGACAGCCCTGTTTTCAAACACTGAAGCTTTCTTT

d_gene: .
len: 13
abundance: .
v_gene: TRBV10-1
j_gene: TRBJ2-1
CDR3aa: CASSEPGENEQFF
CDR3nt: TGCGCCAGCAGCGAACCCGGGGAAAATGAGCAGTTCTTC

d_gene: .
len: 14
abundance: .
v_gene: TRBV2
j_gene: TRBJ2-7
CDR3aa: CASSARDHIYEQYF
CDR3nt: TGTGCCAGCAGCGCTCGGGACCATATCTACGAGCAGTACTTC

d_gene: .
len: 14
abundance: .
v_gene: TRBV19
j_gene: TRBJ2-2
CDR3aa: CASGTGPYTGELFF
CDR3nt: TGTGCCAGCGGAACAGGGCCCTACACCGGGGAGCTGTTTTTT

d_gene: TRBD1
len: 21
abundance: .
v_gene: TRBV24-1
j_gene: TRBJ2-5
CDR3aa: CATSDLLMFGKQGVVEETQYF
CDR3nt: TGTGCCACCAGTGATTTGTTAATGTTTGGGAAACAGGGGGTCGTTGAAGAGACCCAGTACTTC

d_gene: .
len: 17
abundance: .
v_gene: TRBV19
j_gene: TRBJ1-6
CDR3aa: CASSIIPSGNYNSPLHF
CDR3nt: TGTGCCAGTAGTATAATTCCGTCGGGAAACTATAATTCACCCCTCCACTTT

d_gene: TRBD1
len: 15
abundance: .
v_gene: TRBV5-6
j_gene: TRBJ2-7
CDR3aa: CASSLGTGGFYEQYF
CDR3nt: TGTGCCAGCAGCTTGGGGACAGGGGGCTTCTACGAGCAGTACTTC

d_gene: .
len: 12
abundance: .
v_gene: TRBV28
j_gene: TRBJ2-1
CDR3aa: CASKEMVGEQFF
CDR3nt: TGTGCCAGCAAAGAGATGGTCGGTGAGCAGTTCTTC

d_gene: TRBD1
len: 15
abundance: .
v_gene: TRBV5-1
j_gene: TRBJ2-7
CDR3aa: CASSFPGQSSYEQYF
CDR3nt: TGCGCCAGCAGCTTTCCGGGACAGAGCTCCTACGAGCAGTACTTC

d_gene: .
len: 12
abundance: .
v_gene: TRBV6-2/TRBV6-3
j_gene: TRBJ2-7
CDR3aa: CASSYDMGSQYF
CDR3nt: TGTGCCAGCAGTTACGATATGGGTTCGCAGTACTTC

d_gene: .
len: 14
abundance: .
v_gene: TRBV18
j_gene: TRBJ1-4
CDR3aa: CASSQAVTNEKLFF
CDR3nt: TGTGCCAGCTCACAGGCAGTTACTAATGAAAAACTGTTTTTT

d_gene: TRBD2
len: 16
abundance: .
v_gene: TRBV9
j_gene: TRBJ2-7
CDR3aa: CASSGSSGAVPYEQYF
CDR3nt: TGTGCCAGCAGCGGGTCTAGCGGGGCTGTTCCCTACGAGCAGTACTTC

d_gene: .
len: 12
abundance: .
v_gene: TRBV13
j_gene: TRBJ2-5
CDR3aa: CASSFFWETQYF
CDR3nt: TGTGCCAGCAGCTTTTTTTGGGAGACCCAGTACTTC